This TCR beta chain is from a study of identical twins. V trimming: 4 bases; J trimming: 3 bases; junction bases outside the gene matches: 4. The CDR3 has 14 residues. In germline, CDR1 is SGHDT, CDR2 YYEEEE. TCRdb fed the 5' RACE reads into MiXCR, producing one record per CDR3 protein. The sample records 700,000 to 950,000 distinct CDR3 sequences, roughly an eighth being singletons. This same sample was also taken into another study, of yellow fever vaccine responses in identical twins.

The clonotype originates from a woman between 18 and 29 years old in good health. The sequenced sample was PBMCs. The chain couples TRBV5-6 to TRBJ2-1; 7 bases line up with TRBD2. CDR3 loop: CASSGLGRYNEQFF. Here the CDR3 DNA reads TGTGCCAGCAGCGGACTAGGACGCTACAATGAGCAGTTCTTC.